This T cell receptor (beta chain) came from a study of blood T cell repertoires in COVID-19. Profiled with immunoSEQ multiplex PCR; TCRdb holds only in-frame clones, not every one. This sample has 150,000 to 200,000 clones, with roughly nine tenths found just once. The CDR3 has 15 residues. Trimming stripped 3 bases from V and 5 bases from J, with 16 bases between. Germline V gene lookup returns CDR1 LNHDA and CDR2 SQIVND (reference sequence). This TCR derives from a man aged 60 to 69 with active or convalescent COVID-19. The sequencing input was peripheral blood. The chain combines TRBV19 with TRBJ1-2; D is undetermined. CDR3: CASSMGFGDVYGYTF. DNA of the CDR3: TGTGCCAGTAGTATGGGGTTCGGGGATGTGTATGGCTACACCTTC.